This is a list of T cell receptor beta chains from one sample in a study of T cell responses to AZD1222 COVID-19 vaccine. Repertoires were generated with immunoSEQ multiplex PCR, while TCRdb's copy carries only in-frame clones and drops some. The sample holds 120,000 to 150,000 clones; about 93% are singletons and the top ten take 4% to 6%. The specimen comprised peripheral blood, sampled on day 0 of AZD1222 vaccination. These receptors were obtained from an adult in good health. Both conserved end residues are part of each CDR3. The D gene is left open where the match is weak. Size is omitted from some rows. Given values are once, few, many or a class for expanded clones.

j_call: TRBJ1-1
clone_size: once
d_call: NA
v_call: TRBV5-1
cdr3_aa: CASSWGTMNTEAFF
cdr3_nt: TGCGCCAGCAGCTGGGGGACTATGAACACTGAAGCTTTCTTT

j_call: TRBJ2-1
clone_size: NA
d_call: NA
v_call: TRBV5-1
cdr3_aa: CASSPGAWDHNEQFF
cdr3_nt: TGCGCCAGCAGCCCCGGGGCCTGGGACCACAATGAGCAGTTCTTC

j_call: TRBJ1-4
clone_size: NA
d_call: TRBD1
v_call: TRBV4-2
cdr3_aa: CASSQENRGNEKLFF
cdr3_nt: TGTGCCAGCAGCCAAGAAAACAGGGGAAATGAAAAACTGTTTTTT

j_call: TRBJ2-2
clone_size: NA
d_call: NA
v_call: TRBV27
cdr3_aa: CASSPGTDVEELFF
cdr3_nt: TGTGCCAGCAGTCCCGGGACGGATGTCGAAGAGCTGTTTTTT

j_call: TRBJ2-7
clone_size: NA
d_call: NA
v_call: TRBV5-1
cdr3_aa: CASSGGWGHEQYF
cdr3_nt: TGCGCCAGCAGCGGGGGATGGGGTCACGAGCAGTACTTC

j_call: TRBJ2-7
clone_size: NA
d_call: NA
v_call: TRBV6-2/TRBV6-3
cdr3_aa: CASSYSSRVTYEQYF
cdr3_nt: TGTGCCAGCAGTTACTCATCGCGGGTCACCTACGAGCAGTACTTC

j_call: TRBJ2-1
clone_size: NA
d_call: NA
v_call: TRBV20-1
cdr3_aa: CSARLVNEQFF
cdr3_nt: TGCAGTGCTAGATTAGTCAATGAGCAGTTCTTC

j_call: TRBJ2-7
clone_size: NA
d_call: TRBD1
v_call: TRBV11-1
cdr3_aa: CASSWTGGYGEQYF
cdr3_nt: TGTGCCAGCAGCTGGACAGGGGGATATGGCGAGCAGTACTTC

j_call: TRBJ1-4
clone_size: NA
d_call: NA
v_call: TRBV19
cdr3_aa: CASSIASVNEKLFF
cdr3_nt: TGTGCCAGTAGTATAGCATCAGTGAATGAAAAACTGTTTTTT

j_call: TRBJ2-7
clone_size: NA
d_call: TRBD1
v_call: TRBV4-1
cdr3_aa: CASSLGTDSYEQYF
cdr3_nt: TGCGCCAGCAGCCTGGGGACAGATAGCTACGAGCAGTACTTC

j_call: TRBJ2-3
clone_size: NA
d_call: TRBD2
v_call: TRBV9
cdr3_aa: CASSVGTERGMRNTQYF
cdr3_nt: TGTGCCAGCAGCGTAGGTACCGAGCGGGGGATGAGAAATACGCAGTATTTT

j_call: TRBJ2-3
clone_size: NA
d_call: NA
v_call: TRBV19
cdr3_aa: CASSIRGTARTGTDTQYF
cdr3_nt: TGTGCCAGTAGTATACGGGGGACCGCGAGGACGGGAACAGATACGCAGTATTTT

j_call: TRBJ1-2
clone_size: NA
d_call: NA
v_call: TRBV7-2
cdr3_aa: CASSYSQGPNYGYTF
cdr3_nt: TGTGCCAGCAGCTATTCCCAGGGGCCCAACTATGGCTACACCTTC

j_call: TRBJ2-7
clone_size: NA
d_call: NA
v_call: TRBV10-3
cdr3_aa: CAIRRDLSYEQYF
cdr3_nt: TGTGCCATCAGACGGGACTTATCCTACGAGCAGTACTTC

j_call: TRBJ2-2
clone_size: once
d_call: NA
v_call: TRBV24-1
cdr3_aa: CATSALGGPGSTGELFF
cdr3_nt: TGTGCCACCAGTGCCCTGGGCGGACCCGGGTCAACCGGGGAGCTGTTTTTT